This T cell receptor (beta chain) was captured in a study of OX40 agonist ivuxolimab in advanced cancers. For context, the study as a whole: Ivuxolimab was a fully human IgG2 agonistic monoclonal antibody targeting the costimulatory receptor OX40 (CD134). Partial responses occurred in three dose-escalation patients, of whom one had hepatocellular carcinoma and two had cutaneous melanoma. Intravenous ivuxolimab was administered to patients every 2 weeks at six dose levels: 0.01, 0.1, 0.3, 1.5, 3 and 10 mg/kg. Of the approximately 50 dose-escalation patients, hepatocellular carcinoma was present in approximately 20, melanoma in around 15, renal cell carcinoma in 9 and head and neck cancer in 9. Patients were allowed to have had prior anti-PD-1, anti-PD-L1 or anti-CTLA-4 therapy, and 30% to 40% of the dose-escalation patients had previously received checkpoint inhibitors. In the dose-escalation cohort, 82.7% of patients were male, and the mean age was approximately 60 years, with a range of roughly 20 to 80. The paper describes the monotherapy dose-escalation part (N of about 55 patients) of the phase I trial of ivuxolimab. The point of sequencing TCRbeta in the periphery was to test whether ivuxolimab changed TCR sequence diversity and drove clonal T-cell expansion.

Based on the germline V gene (reference sequence), the CDR1 and CDR2 sequences are LNHDA and SQIVND. Counted from cysteine to phenylalanine, this CDR3 has 15 amino acids. Of the read, only the CDR3 DNA is kept; its 45 bases are in frame from base 1. V loses 5 bases, J loses 1 base, and the germline ends lie 12 bases apart. To sequence the TCRbeta CDR3 region, genomic DNA was isolated from the sorted cells. The immunoSEQ Assay was used to sequence the TCRbeta CDR3 regions. The immuneACCESS repertoire file appears here via TCRdb, limited to in-frame rearrangements. These files lack a portion of the clones; in checked studies, under half of the deficit traces to unresolved V genes, and the cause of the others is not known. This sample gives 35,000 to 45,000 clones in total; approximately 80% of them show up just once. Around a tenth of the sample is in the top ten clones. Beyond this particular receptor, the publication reports: After ivuxolimab, expanded clones were on average more numerous among CD8+ T cells than among CD4+ T cells. In the 0.1-3.0 mg/kg groups, partial responders were among the patients with the lowest normalized peripheral clonal expansion, particularly in CD8+ T cells. Antigen specificity was not determined for the clonally expanded peripheral T cells. Low levels of normalized T-cell clonal expansion were also seen in some patients who did not respond. At doses from 0.1 to 3.0 mg/kg, clonal expansion was seen in both CD4+ and CD8+ blood T cells between baseline and week 6.

Patients with autoimmune disease history or receiving systemic immunosuppression were excluded from the trial. In every dose cohort, peripheral blood was drawn for TCR sequencing at baseline, cycle 4 day 1, and cycle 7 day 1. The samples were taken from a phase I, first-in-human, multicenter, open-label dose-escalation trial of ivuxolimab. Adults with locally advanced or metastatic melanoma, renal cell, hepatocellular, or head and neck squamous cell carcinoma were enrolled in the trial. Before TCR sequencing, CD4+ and CD8+ T cells were separately sorted from peripheral blood. On this clone itself: What this receptor recognizes is not known. No base-level quality is on record; no much larger clone is a single base apart.

This receptor was identified in an adult with an advanced solid tumor such as melanoma, head and neck, liver or kidney cancer. Here the sequenced sample was CD4+ or CD8+ T cells sorted from blood, taken in a trial of the OX40 agonist ivuxolimab. The rearrangement combines TRBV19 with TRBJ1-5; the D gene is perhaps TRBD1, from 5 matching bases. The DNA sequence is TGTGCCAGTAGTCGGGCAGGGTCGAGCAATCAGCCCCAGCATTTT. It codes for CASSRAGSSNQPQHF.